In this sample, the clone carrying this T cell receptor (beta chain) turned up many times. The antigen remains undetermined. For repertoire sequencing, the TCR beta CDR3 regions were amplified from RNA transcripts. Following a first-round RT-PCR that used HTBI primers, a second-round multiplex PCR was carried out. TCRdb fed the multiplex PCR reads into MiXCR, producing one record per CDR3 protein. The table has some 520,000 distinct CDR3 sequences, approximately 14% seen once. Ophthalmopathy in the donors was of moderate-to-severe activity, with CAS ≥3, NOSPECS ≥4 and duration under 3 months. The data were taken from a study of Graves' ophthalmopathy and Graves' hyperthyroidism. Findings and limits, study-wide: Researchers report that a 13-signature model separated ophthalmopathy from stable hyperthyroidism, posting about 90% sensitivity and about 82% specificity.

The receptor was derived from a woman in her 30s with Graves' ophthalmopathy. Sequencing was performed on blood.

CDR3 nucleotides: TGCAGCGCCAGGACTAGCGGGGTCGGCCAAGAGACCCAGTACTTC. It yields the protein CSARTSGVGQETQYF. The gene calls are TRBV29-1 and TRBJ2-5, with 12 bases matching TRBD2. Trimming removed 7 bases from V and 1 base from J; junction bases left unmatched: 7. CDR3 length equals 15 residues. Germline loops: CDR1 SQVTM, CDR2 ANQGSEA. The variable domain in full, with the rest retrieved from reference TRBV29-1 and TRBJ2-5, is SAVISQKPSRDICQRGTSLTIQCQVDSQVTMMFWYRQQPGQSLTLIATANQGSEATYESGFVIDKFPISRPNLTFSTLTVSNMSPEDSSIYLCSARTSGVGQETQYFGPGTRLLVL.